Reported below is one T cell receptor beta chain. Sequencing was performed with immunoSEQ multiplex PCR; in TCRdb, only in-frame clones are kept and a portion is missing. The profile shows about 710,000 clones, about 89% of them singletons. The CDR3 contains 16 residues. The V gene's germline CDR1 is PRHDT and CDR2 FYEKMQ (reference sequence). Losses at the gene ends were 0 bases for V and 4 bases for J; bases not matched to a gene: 6. This sample was taken from a study of shared T cell receptors in the human thymus. The sample also formed part of further work on human thymus T cells. As that study records: Infants, healthy and Finnish, who were having corrective surgery for congenital heart defects served as donors. In corrective heart surgery, resections were taken, and these provided the thymus tissue. Gene usage (both V and J) appeared biased in thymic and blood repertoires. Highly overlapping thymic repertoires among unrelated individuals were reported in related research.

Sample: thymocytes. V gene TRBV13 combines with J gene TRBJ2-5; TRBD2 agrees at 9 bases. The sequence came from a boy in the first two years of life with a congenital heart defect. The CDR3 DNA reads as TGTGCCAGCAGCTTAGGCCGTGGTAGCGGGAGAGAGACCCAGTACTTC. Protein: CASSLGRGSGRETQYF.